Here is one TCR beta chain with its context. Profiling relied on immunoSEQ multiplex PCR, and the TCRdb table lists in-frame clones only, not all of them. The data show about 35,000 clones, over 85% seen once. These data originate in a study of T cell changes during pregnancy in multiple sclerosis. The CDR3 is made up of 14 amino acids. Germline V gives CDR1 SGHVS, CDR2 FNYEAQ. Trimming at V came to 5 bases and at J to 8 bases, leaving 7 bases not matched to a gene. The sequenced sample was peripheral blood, obtained in the third trimester of pregnancy. This sequence joins TRBV7-6 and TRBJ1-4, with 8 bases aligning to TRBD1. The TCR was taken from a female donor in good health, enrolled as a control in a pregnancy study. The CDR3 nucleotides read TGTGCCAGCAGCGCGAGACAGGGGAGCGAAAAACTGTTTTTT. It is translated as CASSARQGSEKLFF.